Presented here are 27 T cell receptor beta chains from one specimen sequenced in a study of blood T cell repertoires in COVID-19 (TCRdb year 2020). The library was produced with the immunoSEQ multiplex PCR assay. TCRdb took this table from immuneACCESS and kept in-frame rearrangements with V and J called. Such tables lack part of the clones; where checked against another copy, unresolved V genes explain under half of the gap, and the rest is unexplained. Within this sample are about 270,000 clones, with about 91% of them counted one time only. The ten largest clones capture roughly 1.2% of the sample. The sequenced sample was PBMCs or T cells enriched from blood (not recorded which). These receptors all come from a woman between 40 and 55 years old with acute COVID-19.

V usage is TRBV9 and J usage is TRBJ2-3, with 10 bases identical to TRBD2. Per the germline V gene, CDR1 is SGDLS and CDR2 is YYNGEE. The CDR3 covers 15 residues. V lost 3 bases to trimming and J lost 0 bases; unmatched junction nucleotides: 1. CDR3 bases: TGTGCCAGCAGCGGTAGCGGGAGGAGCACAGATACGCAGTATTTT. It encodes CASSGSGRSTDTQYF.

V is TRBV28 and J is TRBJ2-1; D may be TRBD2 (6 bases). The CDR3 totals 16 residues. Germline lookup yields CDR1 MDHEN and CDR2 SYDVKM. Between the trimmed V and J ends, which lost 7 bases and 4 bases, there was a span of 20 bases. CDR3 sequence (DNA): TGTGCCAGCACCCCACTCGGGGGAGCTTCTTACAATGAGCAGTTCTTC. Protein product: CASTPLGGASYNEQFF.

Turning to this clone: The same CDR3 can be traced to other DNA sequences in this sample. This rearrangement joins TRBV6-5 to TRBJ2-7; 14 nucleotides agree with TRBD2. V was clipped by 10 bases and J by 7 bases; unmatched bases: 6. CDR1 and CDR2 from the germline V gene are MNHEY and SVGAGI. The CDR3 runs 13 residues. The CDR3 nucleotides are TGTGCCACCCGACTAGCGGGAGGGGAGGAGCAGTACGTC. Amino acids: CATRLAGGEEQYV.

The V call is TRBV7-9, the J call TRBJ1-1; D ambiguous. The CDR3 is made up of 12 amino acids. The V gene lost 6 bases and the J gene lost 6 bases, with 11 bases spanning the gap. Germline-derived CDR1 and CDR2 are SEHNR and FQNEAQ (reference sequence). The CDR3 coding sequence is TGTGCCAGCAGTTTTGGGCAGGCTGAAGCTTTCTTT. It encodes CASSFGQAEAFF.

The chain is built from TRBV7-8 and TRBJ2-1, with D unclear. This CDR3 has 15 residues. Trimming took off 1 base at V and 2 bases at J, with 9 bases between the two ends. Per germline, CDR1 SGHVS and CDR2 FQNEAQ. CDR3 nucleotide sequence: TGTGCCAGCAGCTTAGAAATGGGCCCCTACAATGAGCAGTTCTTC. Amino acid sequence: CASSLEMGPYNEQFF.

The V call is TRBV27, the J call TRBJ1-2, with D unclear. The length of the CDR3 is 13 residues. Deletions cut 6 bases from V and 2 bases from J, with 10 bases between. Looked up from germline, CDR1 is MNHEY and CDR2 is SMNVEV (reference sequence). The chain's CDR3 is CASRFPGNYGYTF. Here the CDR3 DNA reads TGTGCCAGCAGGTTCCCAGGCAACTATGGCTACACCTTC.

The chain couples TRBV16 to TRBJ2-1, with TRBD2 as a possible D gene (5 bases). Germline lookup yields CDR1 KGHSY and CDR2 FQNENV. The CDR3 is made up of 15 amino acids. The V end was cut by 0 bases, the J end by 0 bases, with 6 bases between. The CDR3 nucleotides are TGTGCCAGCAGCCAATCCGCGGGCTCCTACAATGAGCAGTTCTTC. Translation: CASSQSAGSYNEQFF.

This chain links TRBV7-2 with TRBJ1-1; D is possibly TRBD1 (6 bases). CDR1 is SGHTA, CDR2 FQGNSA, per germline. V lost 5 bases, J lost 7 bases, and 20 bases lay in between. The CDR3 covers 15 residues. DNA of the CDR3: TGTGCCAGCAGCCCCTACGGCGGGCAGGGGATTGAAGCTTTCTTT. Translation: CASSPYGGQGIEAFF.

This chain uses TRBV6-2 or TRBV6-3 with TRBJ2-1; unclear D gene. The V end was cut by 5 bases, the J end by 0 bases, with 11 bases between. CDR1 is MNHEY, CDR2 SVGEGT, per germline. The CDR3 has 15 residues. The CDR3 DNA reads TGTGCCAGCAGTCCATTCGCGGACTCCTACAATGAGCAGTTCTTC. It yields the protein CASSPFADSYNEQFF.

This chain joins TRBV6-2 or TRBV6-3 and TRBJ2-2, with 7 bases aligning to TRBD1. The CDR3 runs 14 residues. Germline CDR1 MNHEY, CDR2 SVGEGT. J gave up 5 bases and V 5 bases, and 5 bases lay outside the gene matches. The CDR3 bases are TGTGCCAGCAGTCCCCAGGGGGAAACCGGGGAGCTGTTTTTT. Amino acid sequence: CASSPQGETGELFF.

The rearrangement links TRBV28 to TRBJ2-1, with unresolved D. The germline V gene encodes CDR1 MDHEN and CDR2 SYDVKM. Trimming took off 5 bases at V and 8 bases at J, with 10 bases between the two ends. The length of the CDR3 is 12 residues. The CDR3 DNA is TGTGCCAGCAGTAGCTCGGGTGATGAGCAGTTCTTC. As protein: CASSSSGDEQFF. Full variable domain (remainder filled in from reference TRBV28 and TRBJ2-1): DVKVTQSSRYLVKRTGEKVFLECVQDMDHENMFWYRQDPGLGLRLIYFSYDVKMKEKGDIPEGYSVSREKKERFSLILESASTNQTSMYLCASSSSGDEQFFGPGTRLTVL.

The chain employs TRBV5-1 and TRBJ1-5; D gene unclear. V lost 4 bases and J lost 3, with 14 bases in between. The CDR3 spans 15 residues. Germline CDR1 reads SGHRS; CDR2 reads YFSETQ. The CDR3 protein is CASSRDAGNNQPQHF. The CDR3 DNA sequence: TGCGCCAGCAGCCGCGATGCGGGAAACAATCAGCCCCAGCATTTT.

CDR3 coding DNA: TGTGCCAGCAGTTACATCCGACTAGCGGGAGATGGCGAGCAGTACGTC. Amino acid sequence: CASSYIRLAGDGEQYV. The chain employs TRBV6-2 or TRBV6-3 and TRBJ2-7; TRBD2 agrees at 12 bases. In germline, CDR1 is MNHEY, CDR2 SVGEGT. V dropped 2 bases and J dropped 6; count of bases not matched to a gene: 8. CDR3 length: 16 residues.

Worth noting for this clone: The sample carries other DNA sequences with the same CDR3. V usage is TRBV28 and J usage is TRBJ2-4; TRBD2 is a possible D gene (5 bases). The CDR3 contains 14 residues. V lost 2 bases and J 2 bases, leaving 7 bases between the germline ends. Germline CDR1 reads MDHEN; CDR2 reads SYDVKM. DNA for the CDR3: TGTGCCAGCAGTTTAGGAGGAACCAAAAACATTCAGTACTTC. Its protein is CASSLGGTKNIQYF.

This clone was seen a few times. The chain is built from TRBV27 and TRBJ1-2; possibly TRBD1 for D (6 bases). Germline V gene data show CDR1 as MNHEY and CDR2 as SMNVEV (reference sequence). V was cut by 5 bases and J by 4 bases, with 20 bases left in between. The CDR3 is 16 amino acids. The CDR3 here is CASSLSLGGAVYGYTF. CDR3 coding DNA: TGTGCCAGCAGTCTTTCGTTGGGGGGGGCGGTCTATGGCTACACCTTC.

This chain uses TRBV19 with TRBJ1-2, with D perhaps matching TRBD1 (5 bases). The CDR3 has 15 amino acids. Trimming left V 3 bases short and J 8 bases short, with 19 bases between. Germline V gene lookup returns CDR1 LNHDA and CDR2 SQIVND (reference sequence). The CDR3 loop reads CASSIVLLRGSGYTF. The CDR3 coding sequence is TGTGCCAGTAGTATTGTCCTACTTCGGGGGTCGGGCTACACCTTC.

The chain employs TRBV15 and TRBJ1-2, with 7 bases lining up with TRBD1. The CDR3 has 13 amino acids. Trimming took 4 bases from V and 5 from J; bases not matched to a gene: 4. From germline, CDR1 is LNHNV and CDR2 YYDKDF (reference sequence). The CDR3 region has the DNA TGTGCCACCAGCATCCGGGACAGATATGGCTACACCTTC. This translates into CATSIRDRYGYTF.

This clone was seen many times. The J gene is TRBJ1-6, the V gene TRBV3-1 (or the pseudogene TRBV3-2); D ambiguous. Germline loops: CDR1 LGHDT, CDR2 YNNKEL (reference sequence). This CDR3 contains 13 residues. The V and J ends lost 1 base and 10 bases respectively, with 8 bases between them. CDR3 residues: CASSQGLSSPLHF. CDR3 nucleotide sequence: TGTGCCAGCAGCCAAGGGCTCTCGTCACCCCTCCACTTT.

This clone was recorded once. The rearrangement joins TRBV5-1 to TRBJ2-1; 13 bases are a match to TRBD2. Germline CDR1 reads SGHRS; CDR2 reads YFSETQ. Trimming cost V 4 bases and J 4 bases; bases outside gene matches: 5. This CDR3 has 16 amino acids. The CDR3 reads CASSGGLAGSYNEQFF. Here the CDR3 DNA reads TGCGCCAGCAGCGGGGGACTAGCGGGAAGTTACAATGAGCAGTTCTTC. Variable domain in full (rest from reference TRBV5-1 and TRBJ2-1): KAGVTQTPRYLIKTRGQQVTLSCSPISGHRSVSWYQQTPGQGLQFLFEYFSETQRNKGNFPGRFSGRQFSNSRSEMNVSTLELGDSALYLCASSGGLAGSYNEQFFGPGTRLTVL.

The rearrangement uses TRBV11-2 and TRBJ2-7; TRBD1 agrees at 8 bases. Germline trimming cut 5 bases from V and 0 bases from J; bases unmatched to any gene: 6. The length of the CDR3 is 15 residues. Germline CDR1 SGHAT, CDR2 FQNNGV. CDR3 sequence: CASSARTGSSYEQYF. The CDR3, as DNA: TGTGCCAGCAGCGCCCGGACAGGGAGCTCCTACGAGCAGTACTTC.

The chain is built from TRBV30 and TRBJ1-2; no firm D call. Germline V gene lookup returns CDR1 GTSNPN and CDR2 SVGIG (reference sequence). The CDR3 totals 13 residues. The V gene lost 0 bases and the J gene lost 5 bases, with 10 bases spanning the gap. CDR3 amino acids: CAWSVYLEYGYTF. CDR3 DNA sequence: TGTGCCTGGAGTGTATACCTCGAGTATGGCTACACCTTC.

The count of this clone is one. V and J are TRBV2 and TRBJ2-7; 16 bases agree with TRBD2. The CDR3 has 15 amino acids. J gave up 5 bases and V 10 bases, and 8 bases lay outside the gene matches. The germline gives CDR1 SNHLY, CDR2 FYNNEI. The CDR3 reads CATSGTSGRENEQYF. CDR3 bases: TGTGCCACCTCCGGGACTAGCGGGAGGGAGAACGAGCAGTACTTC.

The chain is built from TRBV9 and TRBJ2-1; 8 nucleotides align to TRBD2. The CDR3 is 14 amino acids. CDR1 is SGDLS and CDR2 is YYNGEE in the germline V gene. Losses at the gene ends were 4 bases for V and 3 bases for J; bases not matched to a gene: 3. For the CDR3, the DNA is TGTGCCAGCAGCTTTAGCGGGAACTACAATGAGCAGTTCTTC. Translated: CASSFSGNYNEQFF.

The genes are TRBV18 and TRBJ1-3; D not resolved. V was clipped by 2 bases and J by 0 bases, with 5 bases between them. The CDR3 contains 14 residues. Germline CDR1 reads KGHSH; CDR2 reads LQKENI. The CDR3, as DNA: TGTGCCAGCTCACCATCTGTCTCTGGAAACACCATATATTTT. It codes for CASSPSVSGNTIYF.

The J gene is TRBJ2-2, the V gene TRBV10-3, with unresolved D. Germline lookup yields CDR1 ENHRY and CDR2 SYGVKD. The CDR3 runs to 16 residues. V lost 0 bases, J lost 7 bases, and 15 bases lay in between. The CDR3 sequence: CAISESNGSNGGELFF. Written as DNA, the CDR3 is TGTGCCATCAGTGAGTCGAACGGTTCGAACGGCGGGGAGCTGTTTTTT.

This chain uses TRBV30 with TRBJ1-1; possibly TRBD1 for D (6 bases). Germline V gives CDR1 GTSNPN, CDR2 SVGIG (reference sequence). There are 19 residues in the CDR3. Trimming removed 0 bases at V and 1 base at J, with 24 bases between. The CDR3 DNA reads TGTGCCTGGAGTGTACAGGCGACAGGCCGCAGGTTGGGGAACACTGAAGCTTTCTTT. The encoded protein is CAWSVQATGRRLGNTEAFF.

In its sample, this clone was seen a few times. The chain carries TRBV15 and TRBJ2-1; D possibly corresponds to TRBD2 (6 bases). Per the germline V gene, CDR1 is LNHNV and CDR2 is YYDKDF (reference sequence). Deletions cut 0 bases from V and 0 bases from J, with 6 bases between. This CDR3 comprises 15 residues. Written as DNA, the CDR3 is TGTGCCACCAGCAGAGAAGCGGGCTCCTACAATGAGCAGTTCTTC. Its protein is CATSREAGSYNEQFF.